Listed below are T cell receptor beta chains from one sample, sequenced in a study of regulatory T cells in long-lasting Graves disease. TCRdb reprocessed the multiplex PCR reads with MiXCR, giving one entry per CDR3 protein. The profile shows around 400,000 distinct CDR3 sequences, around 15% of them singletons. Specimen: peripheral blood mononuclear cells (PBMCs), collected at new diagnosis, from a patient treated with antithyroid drugs. These receptors all stem from a female donor with Graves disease. Both conserved end residues are part of each CDR3. Clone size is given for some rows only: seen once, a few or many times, or a class if the clone is expanded.

v_call | clone_size | cdr3_aa
TRBV2 | few | CAGGVEQSEKLFF
TRBV28 | many | CASSRRQDTQYF
TRBV7-9 | - | CASSFSAGAYEQYF
TRBV12-3/TRBV12-4 | many | CASSSVYGAGPQEKLFF
TRBV29-1 | many | CSSRQAYGYTF
TRBV10-3 | many | CAIRPTGTGGNTEAFF
TRBV7-3 | - | CASSLTAEGTDTQYF
TRBV28 | - | CASGGGGGRGQPQHF
TRBV3-1 | many | CASSRTSGGQETQYF
TRBV5-1 | many | CASSLVSGTQDTQYF
TRBV12-5 | few | CASGLEDRYEQFF
TRBV5-1 | many | CASSSTLAGVLYF
TRBV9 | - | CASSAQGHYGYTF
TRBV12-3/TRBV12-4 | many | CASSFGGASTDTQYF
TRBV6-1 | - | CASSEGGQGKNEQFF
TRBV20-1 | - | CSARDPGRLGNEQFF
TRBV20-1 | many | CSAPRDRDYEQYF
TRBV3-1 | many | CASSPTGADTQYF
TRBV7-2 | many | CASSSRQAQETQYF
TRBV12-3/TRBV12-4 | - | CASSDSGTGETQYF
TRBV20-1 | many | CSARGPGGGETQYF
TRBV2 | many | CASSEVRNTEAFF
TRBV5-1 | - | CASSLGPPSREQYF
TRBV28 | many | CASSSRRGLEETQYF
TRBV25-1 | few | CASSEYRGLAAGAGNTVYF
TRBV6-2/TRBV6-3 | many | CASTLADLETQYF
TRBV5-1 | few | CASSLESGRTYEQYF